This is a list of T cell receptor beta chains from one sample in a study of blood T cells in healthy people across ages. Each CDR3 protein is one row after TCRdb ran MiXCR on the 5' RACE reads. The sample lists some 710,000 distinct CDR3 sequences, less than 60% occurring once. The specimen was blood. These receptors were taken from a man aged 80 or over in good health. Both conserved end residues are part of each CDR3. The D gene is left open where the match is weak. Part of the rows lack a size; the others show once, few, many or a class for expanded clones.

NA	TRBV9	TRBJ2-5	TRBD2	CASTVGLAGVQETQYF	TGTGCCAGCACCGTAGGACTAGCGGGGGTCCAAGAGACCCAGTACTTC
NA	TRBV20-1	TRBJ2-3	NA	CSARDFRGSSTGTQYF	TGCAGTGCTAGAGATTTCCGGGGATCTAGCACAGGTACGCAGTATTTT
NA	TRBV30	TRBJ1-6	NA	CAWSVSRQPNSPLHF	TGTGCCTGGAGTGTATCGAGACAGCCAAATTCACCCCTCCACTTT
NA	TRBV29-1	TRBJ2-7	TRBD1	CSVEDKWDRGNEQYF	TGCAGCGTTGAAGATAAGTGGGACAGGGGGAACGAGCAGTACTTC
NA	TRBV29-1	TRBJ2-5	NA	CSVWVETQYF	TGCAGCGTTTGGGTAGAGACCCAGTACTTC
NA	TRBV20-1	TRBJ1-5	NA	CSAKGPYSNQPQHF	TGCAGTGCTAAAGGGCCATATAGCAATCAGCCCCAGCATTTT
NA	TRBV6-6	TRBJ2-5	TRBD2	CASSYSREAGGTQYF	TGTGCCAGCAGTTACTCGCGGGAGGCCGGGGGGACCCAGTACTTC
few	TRBV6-6	TRBJ2-3	NA	CASSRSSGRPDTQYF	TGTGCCAGCAGCCGTTCTTCCGGGCGTCCAGATACGCAGTATTTT
many	TRBV5-4	TRBJ2-3	NA	CASSVGGGDTQYF	TGTGCCAGCAGCGTGGGAGGAGGGGATACGCAGTATTTT
NA	TRBV18	TRBJ2-1	TRBD1	CASSPGQAVNEQFF	TGTGCCAGCTCACCCGGACAGGCCGTCAATGAGCAGTTCTTC
few	TRBV6-2/TRBV6-3	TRBJ2-1	NA	CASTKGYNEQFF	TGTGCCAGCACCAAGGGCTACAATGAGCAGTTCTTC
once	TRBV20-1	TRBJ2-7	NA	CGAIRVSSYNEQYF	TGCGGTGCTATCCGAGTGAGCTCCTACAATGAGCAGTACTTC
NA	TRBV20-1	TRBJ2-5	NA	CSAMSSVGETQYF	TGCAGTGCTATGTCTAGCGTCGGAGAGACCCAGTACTTC
NA	TRBV2	TRBJ2-1	NA	CASSERPEEQFF	TGTGCCAGCAGTGAACGGCCTGAGGAGCAGTTCTTC
NA	TRBV7-3	TRBJ2-1	TRBD2	CASSLTAGMGEQFF	TGTGCCAGCAGCTTAACAGCGGGGATGGGTGAGCAGTTCTTC
NA	TRBV29-1	TRBJ1-3	NA	CSGSQGYGNTIYF	TGCAGCGGCAGCCAGGGGTACGGAAACACCATATATTTT
few	TRBV29-1	TRBJ2-7	NA	CSVRTVYEQYF	TGCAGCGTTCGGACAGTCTACGAGCAGTACTTC
many	TRBV20-1	TRBJ2-3	NA	CSARSGAGDTQYF	TGCAGTGCCCGTAGCGGCGCGGGAGATACGCAGTATTTT
NA	TRBV7-2	TRBJ1-1	NA	CASSLRWQAFF	TGTGCCAGCAGCTTAAGGTGGCAAGCTTTCTTT
NA	TRBV10-3	TRBJ1-1	NA	CAIRETGEAFF	TGTGCCATCAGAGAAACAGGGGAAGCTTTCTTT
few	TRBV19	TRBJ2-1	NA	CASSIPWRAEQFF	TGTGCCAGTAGTATTCCCTGGCGGGCCGAGCAGTTCTTC
NA	TRBV5-1	TRBJ2-3	NA	CASSLHADTQYF	TGCGCCAGCAGCTTGCATGCAGATACGCAGTATTTT
few	TRBV20-1	TRBJ2-7	NA	CSARKSGITYEQYF	TGCAGTGCTAGAAAGTCAGGGATTACCTACGAGCAGTACTTC
few	TRBV5-1	TRBJ1-5	NA	CASSLEPEQPQHF	TGCGCCAGCAGCTTGGAGCCCGAGCAGCCCCAGCATTTT
NA	TRBV7-8	TRBJ2-3	TRBD2	CASSLPASGRVDTQYF	TGTGCCAGCAGCTTACCTGCTAGCGGGAGGGTGGATACGCAGTATTTT
few	TRBV7-2	TRBJ2-1	TRBD1	CASSLTGTEGWEQFF	TGTGCCAGCAGCCTAACCGGGACAGAAGGATGGGAGCAGTTCTTC
NA	TRBV10-3	TRBJ2-5	NA	CAIREEETQYF	TGTGCCATCAGAGAAGAAGAGACCCAGTACTTC
NA	TRBV29-1	TRBJ2-3	TRBD2	CSVVTSDARTDTQYF	TGCAGCGTTGTCACTAGCGATGCACGCACAGATACGCAGTATTTT
many	TRBV5-6	TRBJ2-7	NA	CASSQHSIRSYEQYF	TGTGCCAGCAGCCAACATTCCATACGCTCCTACGAGCAGTACTTC
NA	TRBV6-2/TRBV6-3	TRBJ2-7	TRBD1	CASSKHRGLGDEQYF	TGTGCCAGCAGTAAGCACAGGGGCCTCGGGGACGAGCAGTACTTC
many	TRBV4-3	TRBJ1-1	NA	CASSQGMSTEAFF	TGCGCCAGCAGCCAAGGCATGAGCACTGAAGCTTTCTTT
few	TRBV6-5	TRBJ2-3	NA	CASSAQTPDTQYF	TGTGCCAGCAGTGCCCAAACGCCAGATACGCAGTATTTT
NA	TRBV4-3	TRBJ2-5	TRBD2	CASSQGRLAREQYF	TGCGCCAGCAGCCAGGGACGACTAGCAAGAGAGCAGTACTTC
NA	TRBV9	TRBJ2-7	TRBD2	CASNVVGTRDSEQYF	TGTGCCAGCAACGTAGTTGGGACTAGGGATTCCGAGCAGTACTTC
NA	TRBV5-5	TRBJ2-1	TRBD2	CASSLDTSGLSGGQFF	TGTGCCAGCAGCCTGGATACTAGCGGGTTGTCTGGGGGGCAGTTCTTC
NA	TRBV20-1	TRBJ2-1	NA	CSASQAAVAYNEQFF	TGCAGTGCTAGTCAGGCGGCGGTGGCCTACAATGAGCAGTTCTTC
NA	TRBV29-1	TRBJ1-2	NA	CSVDRSNYGYTF	TGCAGCGTTGATAGGAGTAACTATGGCTACACCTTC
NA	TRBV29-1	TRBJ2-1	NA	CSVDGLSVLFYNEQFF	TGCAGCGTTGACGGCTTGTCGGTCCTGTTCTACAATGAGCAGTTCTTC
NA	TRBV21-1	TRBJ2-1	NA	CASSTYRDQPYNEQFF	TGTGCCAGCAGCACATACCGGGACCAGCCCTACAATGAGCAGTTCTTC
many	TRBV7-8	TRBJ2-1	TRBD2	CASSLASSGRVILNEQFF	TGTGCCAGCAGCTTAGCGTCTAGCGGGAGGGTAATTTTGAATGAGCAGTTCTTC
once	TRBV27	TRBJ2-7	TRBD2	CASSLAGGYTYNEQYF	TGTGCCAGCAGTTTAGCGGGAGGGTACACCTACAATGAGCAGTACTTC
few	TRBV27	TRBJ2-7	TRBD1	CASSLGTDAREQYF	TGTGCCAGCAGCCTCGGGACAGACGCTAGGGAGCAGTACTTC
many	TRBV29-1	TRBJ2-5	TRBD2	CSVSSGQETQYF	TGCAGCGTTTCTAGCGGCCAAGAGACCCAGTACTTC
few	TRBV29-1	TRBJ1-1	TRBD1	CSATGGTMNTEAFF	TGCAGCGCCACAGGGGGGACGATGAACACTGAAGCTTTCTTT
NA	TRBV10-3	TRBJ2-6	TRBD1	CAISEWLDRSSGANVLTF	TGTGCCATCAGTGAGTGGTTGGACAGGAGCTCTGGGGCCAACGTCCTGACTTTC